This T cell receptor beta chain emerged from a study of CD8 T cells in ankylosing spondylitis (dated by TCRdb to about 2017). The study in broad terms: To find TCR variants linked to disease, the study profiled T cell receptor beta repertoires in ankylosing spondylitis patients and healthy donors. The whole study cohort included about a hundred healthy donors and under 30 ankylosing spondylitis patients. Samples of peripheral blood were taken, and for ankylosing spondylitis patients, synovial fluid was collected as well. General findings and caveats noted by the study authors: Some of the motif variants had been reported before in the synovial fluid and blood of reactive arthritis patients, a finding that suggests common disease-initiation mechanisms. A TCR beta motif made up of under ten highly homologous amino acid variants appeared to be characteristic of blood from ankylosing spondylitis patients. In peripheral blood, the disease-linked clones were found at relatively low frequencies and had a CD8+ phenotype. Significant enrichment of the disease-linked clones was reported in matched synovial fluid samples from ankylosing spondylitis patients.

A note on this clonotype: What this receptor recognizes is not known. No base quality information exists; no much larger clone differs at one position.

For sequencing, an Illumina HiSeq 2500 was employed. Quantitative 5'-RACE with molecular barcodes was the method used to prepare the TCR beta libraries. As for the original processing: Disease-linked TCR variants were identified with a new computational method built on a probabilistic model of VDJ rearrangement. TCRdb passed the public sequencing reads through fastp at Q25 and MiXCR, retaining productive beta sequences. Each entry merges the rows of one CDR3 protein and shows their most common DNA and genes. For this entry, the V and J calls and clone size follow TCRdb and not the study's own pipeline. The sample has about 250,000 distinct CDR3 sequences on record, roughly 32% of them singletons. The ten largest account for around 4.2% of the sample. Sequenced sample: blood, either unsorted or a sorted T cell fraction (not recorded which). This clonotype was sampled from a male donor with ankylosing spondylitis or in good health (not recorded which).

The DNA is TGTGCCAGCACCTTAGGGGGAGACACTGAAGCTTTCTTT. This yields the protein CASTLGGDTEAFF. Recombination joined TRBV12-3 or TRBV12-4 with TRBJ1-1; tentative D gene TRBD1, with 6 bases matching. The CDR3 starts with the cysteine, ends with the phenylalanine, and has 13 residues. The retained sequence is limited to the CDR3, 39 bases, with the frame set at the first base. V is reduced by 7 bases and J by 3 bases, leaving a spacing of 12 bases between them.